The present TCR beta chain was sequenced within a study of shared clonotypes between healthy human individuals. V trimming: 6 bases; J trimming: 4 bases; junction bases outside the gene matches: 8. The germline gives CDR1 SSHAT, CDR2 FNYEAQ (reference sequence). This CDR3 has 15 residues. For each subset, genomic DNA was distributed in equal portions over several immunoSEQ plates. The replicate PCRs on unsorted PBMC were given approximately 0.3 ug DNA, which is 27,000 or so T cell genomes. Sequencing on ten immunoSEQ deep assay plates was performed for unsorted PBMC DNA. TCRdb's copy holds only in-frame clones and misses some; the assay was immunoSEQ multiplex PCR. Of about 480,000 clones listed, 60% to 80% are singletons. All donors were Caucasian adults living in Nashville, Tennessee.

The receptor comes from a woman in her forties in good health. Some clones in this sample may be carry-over from other donors' samples. The sample comprised PBMCs. The chain combines TRBV7-7 with TRBJ2-3, with 9 bases matching TRBD1. The CDR3 DNA sequence: TGTGCCAGCAGTTCTGGACAGGGGAGCGCAGATACGCAGTATTTT. This codes for CASSSGQGSADTQYF.